This T cell receptor (beta chain) was identified during a study of regulatory T cells in long-lasting Graves disease. The time point denotes: newly diagnosed GD, antithyroid drugs for less than 3 months. Extracted RNA from PBMCs served as the source of the TCR library. A volume of 7 to 9 milliliters of peripheral blood was collected in EDTA tubes. This CDR3 is built from 16 residues. CDR1 and CDR2 from the germline V gene are SGDLS and YYNGEE. J lost 5 bases, V lost 0 bases, and 10 bases had no gene match. Arm-PCR of CDR3 regions and iRepertoire HTBI primers were used to build TCR beta libraries. TCRdb reprocessed the multiplex PCR reads with MiXCR, giving one entry per CDR3 protein. Of 600,000 to 650,000 distinct CDR3 sequences listed, roughly 15% are singletons. The same data also went into a second study, on T cells in Graves' hyperthyroidism and ophthalmopathy. As that report states: Ophthalmopathy was told apart from stable hyperthyroidism by a 13 V-J model.

This chain connects TRBV9 to TRBJ2-5; 7 positions agree with TRBD1. Sample: peripheral blood mononuclear cells (PBMCs), taken at new diagnosis, from a patient treated with antithyroid drugs. This receptor was identified in a woman aged 30 to 39 with Graves disease. The CDR3 sequence: CASSVDPRTGAETQYF. The CDR3 DNA reads as TGTGCCAGCAGCGTAGATCCGCGGACAGGCGCGGAGACCCAGTACTTC.